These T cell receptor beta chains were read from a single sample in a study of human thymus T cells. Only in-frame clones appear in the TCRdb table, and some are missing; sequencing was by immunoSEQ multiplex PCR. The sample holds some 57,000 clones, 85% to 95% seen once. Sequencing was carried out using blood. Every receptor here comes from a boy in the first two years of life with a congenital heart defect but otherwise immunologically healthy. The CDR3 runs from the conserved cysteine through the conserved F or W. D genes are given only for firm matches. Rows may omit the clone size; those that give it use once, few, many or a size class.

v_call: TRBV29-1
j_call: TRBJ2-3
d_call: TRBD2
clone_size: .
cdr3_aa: CSGTSGTDTQYF
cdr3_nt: TGCAGCGGGACTAGCGGGACAGATACGCAGTATTTT

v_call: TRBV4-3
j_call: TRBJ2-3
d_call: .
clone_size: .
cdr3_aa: CASSQGGHPPDTQYF
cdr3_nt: TGCGCCAGCAGCCAAGGGGGACATCCGCCGGATACGCAGTATTTT

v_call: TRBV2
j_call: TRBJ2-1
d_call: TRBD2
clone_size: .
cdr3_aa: CASREGLAGVTNEQFF
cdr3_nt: TGTGCCAGCAGGGAAGGACTAGCGGGAGTAACGAATGAGCAGTTCTTC

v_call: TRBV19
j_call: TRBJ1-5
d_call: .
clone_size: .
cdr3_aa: CASSIGHPSNQPQHF
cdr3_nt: TGTGCCAGTAGTATAGGGCACCCTAGCAATCAGCCCCAGCATTTT

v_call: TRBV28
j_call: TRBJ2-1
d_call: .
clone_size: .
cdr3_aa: CASSLTGTYNEQFF
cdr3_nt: TGTGCCAGCAGTTTAACCGGGACCTACAATGAGCAGTTCTTC

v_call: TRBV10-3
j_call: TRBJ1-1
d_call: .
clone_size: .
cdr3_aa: CAISVASGSTEAFF
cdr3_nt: TGTGCCATCAGTGTGGCCAGTGGGAGCACTGAAGCTTTCTTT

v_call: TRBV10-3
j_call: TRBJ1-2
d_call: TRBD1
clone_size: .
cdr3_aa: CAIRDRKYDGYTF
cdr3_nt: TGTGCCATTCGGGACAGGAAGTATGATGGCTACACCTTC

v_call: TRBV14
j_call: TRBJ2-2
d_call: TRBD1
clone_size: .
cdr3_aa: CASSQEGGHRGQGTGELFF
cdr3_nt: TGTGCCAGCAGCCAAGAGGGAGGTCACAGGGGGCAAGGAACCGGGGAGCTGTTTTTT

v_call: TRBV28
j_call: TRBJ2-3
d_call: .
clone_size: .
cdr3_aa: CASSLVYSGDFTDTQYF
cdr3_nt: TGTGCCAGCAGTTTAGTATATAGCGGCGATTTCACAGATACGCAGTATTTT

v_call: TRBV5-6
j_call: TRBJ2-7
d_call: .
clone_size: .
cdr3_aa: CASSLVRGFPYEQYF
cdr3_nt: TGTGCCAGCAGCTTGGTCAGGGGTTTTCCCTACGAGCAGTACTTC

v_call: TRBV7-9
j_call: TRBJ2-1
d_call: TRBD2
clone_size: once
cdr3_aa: CASTPRDYGSRRDHNEQFF
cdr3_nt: TGTGCCAGCACCCCTCGGGACTACGGTTCTCGGAGGGATCACAATGAGCAGTTCTTC

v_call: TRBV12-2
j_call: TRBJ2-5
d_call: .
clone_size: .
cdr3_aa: CASRLGGRTGGPLETQYF
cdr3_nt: TGTGCAAGTCGCTTGGGTGGGCGGACAGGGGGCCCCCTAGAGACCCAGTACTTC

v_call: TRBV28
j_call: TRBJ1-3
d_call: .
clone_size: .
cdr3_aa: CASSFEYSSSGNTIYF
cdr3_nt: TGTGCCAGCAGTTTCGAGTATTCGAGCTCTGGAAACACCATATATTTT

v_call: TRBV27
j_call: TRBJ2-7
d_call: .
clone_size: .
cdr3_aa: CASSPAGPSYEQYF
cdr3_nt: TGTGCCAGCAGCCCCGCCGGACCCTCCTACGAGCAGTACTTC

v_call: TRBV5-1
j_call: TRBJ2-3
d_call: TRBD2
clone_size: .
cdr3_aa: CASSFLAGATLVGDTQYF
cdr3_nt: TGCGCCAGCAGCTTCCTAGCGGGGGCCACGTTAGTTGGAGATACGCAGTATTTT

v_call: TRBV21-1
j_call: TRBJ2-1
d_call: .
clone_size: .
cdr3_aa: CASSKGGRERGEQFF
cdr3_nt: TGTGCCAGCAGCAAGGGAGGGCGGGAAAGGGGTGAGCAGTTCTTC

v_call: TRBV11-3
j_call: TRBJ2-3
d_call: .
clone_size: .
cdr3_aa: CASSLGGGSPSDTQYF
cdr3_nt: TGTGCCAGCAGCTTAGGGGGCGGTAGTCCTTCGGATACGCAGTATTTT

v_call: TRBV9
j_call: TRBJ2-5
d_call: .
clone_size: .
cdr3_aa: CASSVAPLAQETQYF
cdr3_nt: TGTGCCAGCAGCGTAGCCCCACTAGCCCAAGAGACCCAGTACTTC

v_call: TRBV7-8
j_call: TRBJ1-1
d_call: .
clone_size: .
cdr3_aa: CASSLAGLGYRGTEAFF
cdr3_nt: TGTGCCAGCAGCTTAGCTGGGTTGGGATACAGAGGCACTGAAGCTTTCTTT

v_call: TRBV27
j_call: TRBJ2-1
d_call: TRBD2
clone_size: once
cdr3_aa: CASSFSSGTYNEQFF
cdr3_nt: TGTGCCAGCAGTTTTTCGAGCGGGACCTACAATGAGCAGTTCTTC

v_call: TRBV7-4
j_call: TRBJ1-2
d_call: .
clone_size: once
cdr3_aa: CASSLITGLDYGYTF
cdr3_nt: TGTGCCAGCAGCTTAATTACAGGTCTTGACTATGGCTACACCTTC

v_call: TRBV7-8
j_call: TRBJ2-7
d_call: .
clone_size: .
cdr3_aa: CASSTFGGGPTYEQYF
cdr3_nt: TGTGCCAGCAGCACCTTTGGGGGGGGCCCCACCTACGAGCAGTACTTC

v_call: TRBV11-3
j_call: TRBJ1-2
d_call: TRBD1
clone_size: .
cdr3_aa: CASSSQGAANYGYTF
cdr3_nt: TGTGCCAGCAGCTCCCAGGGGGCGGCTAACTATGGCTACACCTTC

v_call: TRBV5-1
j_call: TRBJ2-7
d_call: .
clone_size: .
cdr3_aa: CASSRRGSYEQYF
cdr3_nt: TGCGCCAGCAGCCGCAGGGGTTCCTACGAGCAGTACTTC

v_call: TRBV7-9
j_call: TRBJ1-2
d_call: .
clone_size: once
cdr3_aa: CASSLTHGYTF
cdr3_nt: TGTGCCAGCAGCTTGACCCATGGCTACACCTTC

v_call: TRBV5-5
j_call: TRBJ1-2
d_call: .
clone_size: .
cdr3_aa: CASSLWTPDRVYGYTF
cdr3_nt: TGTGCCAGCAGCTTGTGGACTCCAGACCGGGTCTATGGCTACACCTTC

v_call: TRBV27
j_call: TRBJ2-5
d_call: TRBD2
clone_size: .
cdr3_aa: CASSSGLAGAQETQYF
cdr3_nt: TGTGCCAGCAGTTCTGGACTAGCGGGAGCCCAAGAGACCCAGTACTTC

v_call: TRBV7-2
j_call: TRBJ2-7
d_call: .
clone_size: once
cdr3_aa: CASSLAIRHEQYF
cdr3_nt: TGTGCCAGCAGCTTAGCGATTAGACACGAGCAGTACTTC

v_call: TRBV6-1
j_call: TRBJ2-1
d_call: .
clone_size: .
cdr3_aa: CASSAPLRLYYNEQFF
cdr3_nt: TGTGCCAGCAGTGCCCCCCTCCGGCTGTACTACAATGAGCAGTTCTTC

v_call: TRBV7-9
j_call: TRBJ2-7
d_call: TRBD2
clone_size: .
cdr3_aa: CASTGLAVYEQYF
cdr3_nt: TGTGCCAGCACCGGGCTAGCGGTCTACGAGCAGTACTTC

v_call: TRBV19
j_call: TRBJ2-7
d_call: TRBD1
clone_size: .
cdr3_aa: CASSSIGDRDYEQYF
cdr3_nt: TGTGCCAGTAGTAGTATTGGGGACAGAGACTACGAGCAGTACTTC

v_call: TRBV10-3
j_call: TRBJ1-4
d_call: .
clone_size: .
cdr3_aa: CAIRGRRDEKLFF
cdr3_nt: TGTGCCATCAGAGGCAGGCGGGATGAAAAACTGTTTTTT

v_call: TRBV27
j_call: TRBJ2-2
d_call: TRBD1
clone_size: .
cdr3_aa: CASSLGTGGANTGELFF
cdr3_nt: TGTGCCAGCAGTTTAGGGACAGGGGGCGCGAACACCGGGGAGCTGTTTTTT

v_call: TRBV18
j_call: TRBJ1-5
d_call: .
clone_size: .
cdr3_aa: CASSRSRGLNQPQHF
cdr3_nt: TGTGCCAGCTCACGTAGTAGAGGACTCAATCAGCCCCAGCATTTT

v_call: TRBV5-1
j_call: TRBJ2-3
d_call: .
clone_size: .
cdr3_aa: CASTSRVGSTDTQYF
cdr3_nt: TGCGCCAGCACTTCTCGAGTGGGGAGCACAGATACGCAGTATTTT

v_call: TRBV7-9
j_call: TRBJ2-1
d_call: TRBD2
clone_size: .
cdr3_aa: CASSQLAGPYNEQFF
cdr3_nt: TGTGCCAGCAGTCAACTAGCGGGGCCCTACAATGAGCAGTTCTTC

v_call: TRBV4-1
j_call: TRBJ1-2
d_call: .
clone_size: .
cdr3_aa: CASSQRRNNNYGYTF
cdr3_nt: TGCGCCAGCAGCCAGAGACGGAATAATAACTATGGCTACACCTTC

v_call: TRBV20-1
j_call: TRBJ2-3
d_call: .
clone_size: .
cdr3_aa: CSARGDTQYF
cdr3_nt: TGCAGTGCTAGAGGAGATACGCAGTATTTT

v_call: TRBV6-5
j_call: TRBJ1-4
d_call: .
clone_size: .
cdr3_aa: CASSRGGPGNEKLFF
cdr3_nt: TGTGCCAGCAGTCGGGGGGGCCCAGGGAATGAAAAACTGTTTTTT

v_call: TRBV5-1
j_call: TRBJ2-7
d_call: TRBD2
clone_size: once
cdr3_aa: CASSLTWTSGTYSYEQYF
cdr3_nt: TGCGCCAGCAGCTTGACATGGACTAGCGGGACTTACTCCTACGAGCAGTACTTC